Each of the 14 T cell receptor beta chains below was sequenced from the same sample in a study of identifying expanded T cells in peripheral blood. Repertoires were generated with immunoSEQ multiplex PCR, while TCRdb's copy carries only in-frame clones and drops some. The sample consists of approximately 63,000 clones, 80% to 90% of them appearing once. Sequenced: blood. These receptors were taken from a person aged 18 to 75 in good health.

This clone was seen a few times. The chain carries TRBV5-4 and TRBJ1-5; 11 bases line up with TRBD1. The germline V gene has CDR1 SGHNT and CDR2 YYREEE (reference sequence). V lost 0 bases to trimming and J lost 6 bases; unmatched junction nucleotides: 2. The CDR3 has 15 amino acids. DNA of the CDR3: TGTGCCAGCAGCTTGGGAGGACAGGGGGCTCAGCCCCAGCATTTT. Its protein is CASSLGGQGAQPQHF.

The J gene is TRBJ1-4, the V gene TRBV5-4, with D hard to call. Deletions cut 0 bases from V and 3 bases from J, with 9 bases between. The CDR3 extends over 15 amino acids. The germline gives CDR1 SGHNT, CDR2 YYREEE (reference sequence). CDR3 loop: CASSLAEGSNEKLFF. Written as DNA, the CDR3 is TGTGCCAGCAGCTTGGCGGAGGGCTCTAATGAAAAACTGTTTTTT.

The genes are TRBV6-5 and TRBJ2-4; 8 bases match TRBD1. In germline, CDR1 is MNHEY, CDR2 SVGAGI. CDR3 length: 15 amino acids. V lost 5 bases to trimming and J lost 5 bases; unmatched junction nucleotides: 8. The CDR3 loop is CASSQNRGLENIQYF. The CDR3 bases are TGTGCCAGCAGTCAGAACAGGGGGTTGGAAAACATTCAGTACTTC.

The V gene is TRBV7-2, the J gene TRBJ2-2; D uncertain. Germline CDR1 reads SGHTA; CDR2 reads FQGNSA. The germline V and J ends were trimmed by 0 bases and 0 bases, with 8 bases remaining between them. This CDR3 contains 16 residues. The CDR3 reads CASSLARGANTGELFF. The CDR3 DNA reads TGTGCCAGCAGCTTAGCCAGAGGAGCGAACACCGGGGAGCTGTTTTTT.

V is TRBV6-1 and J is TRBJ1-2; D not certain. The length of the CDR3 is 13 residues. CDR1 and CDR2 from the germline V gene are MNHNS and SASEGT. Deletions cut 2 bases from V and 6 bases from J, with 10 bases between. Here the CDR3 DNA reads TGTGCCAGCAGTGAAAAGTTCTCTGATGGCTACACCTTC. Its translation: CASSEKFSDGYTF.

The V call is TRBV4-1, the J call TRBJ2-1; possible D gene TRBD1, 6 bases. The CDR3 runs to 17 residues. Germline values: CDR1 MGHRA, CDR2 YSYEKL. V shed 2 bases and J shed 1 base, with 15 bases lying between them. The CDR3 sequence is CASSQRGTGLSYNEQFF. The CDR3 DNA reads as TGCGCCAGCAGCCAAAGGGGAACAGGGTTGTCCTACAATGAGCAGTTCTTC.

The rearrangement links TRBV6-4 to TRBJ2-2; possible D gene TRBD1, 5 bases. Germline lookup yields CDR1 MRHNA and CDR2 SNTAGT. This CDR3 spans 13 amino acids. V dropped 3 bases and J dropped 3 bases, with 5 bases sitting between them. CDR3 amino acids: CASSEQDTGELFF. The CDR3 region has the DNA TGTGCCAGCAGTGAACAGGACACCGGGGAGCTGTTTTTT.

This chain connects TRBV7-9 to TRBJ2-1; TRBD1 is a possible D gene (5 bases). The CDR3 is 18 residues long. Trimming removed 3 bases from V and 8 bases from J, with 26 bases in between. CDR1 is SEHNR and CDR2 is FQNEAQ in the germline V gene (reference sequence). The CDR3 loop is CASSFTVSPTAPWDEQFF. In DNA form, the CDR3 reads TGTGCCAGCAGCTTCACTGTCAGCCCGACAGCTCCGTGGGATGAGCAGTTCTTC.

This clone was detected once. This rearrangement joins TRBV19 to TRBJ2-2; weak D call: TRBD2 (6 bases). The V gene's germline CDR1 is LNHDA and CDR2 SQIVND (reference sequence). This CDR3 comprises 17 residues. The V gene lost 4 bases and the J gene lost 0 bases, with 15 bases spanning the gap. In DNA, the CDR3 is TGTGCCAGTAGTAAACGGGTTGGCGGGGCGAACACCGGGGAGCTGTTTTTT. It specifies CASSKRVGGANTGELFF.

Here the CDR3 DNA reads TGTGCCAGCAGCGTAGCTACAGGACAGGGACCCTACGAGCAGTACTTC. Translating it yields CASSVATGQGPYEQYF. This chain connects TRBV9 to TRBJ2-7, with 8 bases that match TRBD1. Germline assignment: CDR1 SGDLS and CDR2 YYNGEE. Trimming at V came to 0 bases and at J to 2 bases, leaving 7 bases not matched to a gene. This CDR3 contains 16 residues. Looking up the rest from reference TRBV9 and TRBJ2-7 gives the full variable domain: DSGVTQTPKHLITATGQRVTLRCSPRSGDLSVYWYQQSLDQGLQFLIQYYNGEERAKGNILERFSAQQFPDLHSELNLSSLELGDSALYFCASSVATGQGPYEQYFGPGTRLTVT.

This clone was recorded only once. The chain has TRBV19 and TRBJ1-4; TRBD1 is a possible D gene (5 bases). The V end lost 6 bases, the J end lost 0 bases, and 14 bases lay between the germline ends. This CDR3 is 16 amino acids long. Germline V gene sequence: CDR1 LNHDA, CDR2 SQIVND (reference sequence). CDR3 coding DNA: TGTGCCAGTAGGACACGGGACGGGTCAACTAATGAAAAACTGTTTTTT. Amino acids: CASRTRDGSTNEKLFF.

The chain carries TRBV7-3 and TRBJ2-7; 11 bases align to TRBD2. V shed 2 bases, J shed 2 bases, and the junction held 5 bases outside the gene matches. Per germline, CDR1 SGHTA and CDR2 FQGTGA. This CDR3 contains 16 residues. The CDR3 DNA sequence: TGTGCCAGCAGCTTAGGTAGCGGGAGGGTGCCCTACGAGCAGTACTTC. It codes for CASSLGSGRVPYEQYF.

V is TRBV6-4 and J is TRBJ1-2, with D perhaps matching TRBD1 (5 bases). Trimming took 7 bases from V and 5 from J, leaving 17 bases between them. This CDR3 has 14 amino acids. Germline V lookup: CDR1 MRHNA, CDR2 SNTAGT. CDR3 coding DNA: TGTGCCAGCACCGGGGGGACGCGCCGTTATGGCTACACCTTC. Translation gives CASTGGTRRYGYTF.

The chain carries TRBV5-4 and TRBJ2-7; a possible D gene is TRBD2 (6 bases). V lost 2 bases to trimming and J lost 3 bases, with 12 bases between them. The CDR3 consists of 14 residues. The germline V gene has CDR1 SGHNT and CDR2 YYREEE (reference sequence). The CDR3 DNA reads as TGTGCCAGCAGCTTCGGGGGACTCGGCTACGAGCAGTACTTC. It encodes CASSFGGLGYEQYF.